The present entry profiles one T cell receptor (beta chain) with its context. The clone's antigen remains unknown. No base-level quality is on record; no much larger clone is a single base apart. The sample is drawn from a study of blood T cell repertoires in COVID-19 (dated by TCRdb to about 2020). With regard to the full study: Samples covering the acute and convalescent phases of COVID-19 were provided by collaborators in the United States, Italy and Spain. Subjects who had been exposed to COVID-19, were actively infected with it, or had recovered from it provided the deeply sampled blood TCRbeta repertoires that made up the dataset. The prospective study material was composed of cDNA or gDNA derived from T cells, B-cell-depleted T cells, or PBMCs. Samples came from the ongoing ImmuneRACE study (first 160 participants) plus 1,254 subjects from 6 global collaborators. A freely available public database, intended as a resource for researchers studying the immune response to SARS-CoV-2, is where the repertoires were released. Sample metadata almost always included a de-identified subject ID, COVID-19 status, age in years and sex. Where HLA class I and class II types were available, the types were taken from metadata supplied by the sample provider, not from assay-based typing. The paper's findings and limits, for the study overall: The amount of clinical and demographic metadata varied by source and participant and was provided uncurated.

Each collaborating institution followed its own protocols to collect whole blood in K2EDTA tubes. Collaborator samples were shipped for TCRbeta analysis as frozen whole blood, isolated PBMCs, or DNA extracted from either sample type. TCRbeta CDR3 regions were amplified from genomic DNA using the immunoSEQ Assay, a bias-controlled multiplex PCR. The authors processed their data as follows. Within the assay, amplification of reference gene primers was used to estimate how many nucleated cells each sample contained. Sequence reads were collapsed and filtered to measure the absolute abundance of every unique TCRbeta CDR3 rearrangement. Productive Simpson clonality was computed per sample as the square root of Simpson's diversity index over productive rearrangements. This immuneACCESS table, as held by TCRdb, lists in-frame sequences with V and J called but not all clones. Of the missing ones, under half trace to an unresolved V gene in checked studies; the others have no known cause. V and J calls plus clone size are reproduced from that table; the DNA served to infer D and trimming. The sample table records around 90,000 clones; around four fifths of these occur just once. The ten biggest clones cover about an eighth of the sample.

The CDR3 starts with the cysteine, ends with the phenylalanine, and has 15 residues. The DNA shown is the 45-base CDR3, in frame from base 1. Sequences MGHRA (CDR1) and YSYEKL (CDR2) are obtained from the germline V gene. Clipping removes 3 bases from V and 7 bases from J, with 7 as the unmatched junction base count. The sequencing sample was made of peripheral blood. The clonotype originates from a woman aged 70-85 years with active or convalescent COVID-19. Recombination joined TRBV4-1 with TRBJ2-2, with 8 bases matching TRBD2. The DNA sequence reads TGCGCCAGCAGCCAGGACCCCGGGGGGGTCGGGGAGCTGTTTTTT. Its protein is CASSQDPGGVGELFF.